This record covers a single T cell receptor (beta chain). Its target is not known. Method: immunoSEQ multiplex PCR; TCRdb's copy keeps in-frame clones and lacks some. The sample lists about 19,000 clones, roughly four fifths occurring once. The data derive from a study of T cells and Merkel cell carcinoma outcomes. CDR1 is SQVTM, CDR2 ANQGSEA, per germline. The CDR3 length is 12 residues. V gave up 5 bases and J gave up 2 bases; unmatched junction bases: 1. Study-level findings and limits: Merkel cell carcinoma outcomes were reportedly predicted by repertoire and T-cell density.

The chain employs TRBV29-1 and TRBJ2-7; 9 nucleotides line up with TRBD1. The sequence was obtained from a human donor with Merkel cell carcinoma. Sequencing was carried out using tumor tissue from Merkel cell carcinoma. The CDR3 here is CSVRTGAYEQYF. The CDR3 DNA sequence: TGCAGCGTTAGGACAGGGGCCTACGAGCAGTACTTC.